The 30 T cell receptor beta chains below come from one sample, sequenced in a study of CD8 T cells in Susac syndrome. Random hexamers were used to reverse transcribe an amount of roughly 0.45 to 1 ug RNA. A single record per CDR3 protein comes from TCRdb applying MiXCR to the immunoSEQ multiplex PCR reads. Among 120,000 or so distinct CDR3 sequences, over 90% were seen once, and the ten largest hold more than 0.095%. Input material: CD4+ T cells from PBMCs. The receptors originated from a human donor in good health.

The J gene is TRBJ2-2, the V gene TRBV24-1; D is unclear. Between the trimmed V and J ends, which lost 0 bases and 3 bases, there was a span of 1 base. The CDR3 is 13 amino acids. Germline CDR1 KGHDR, CDR2 SFDVKD. CDR3 region: CATSDLDTGELFF. Here the CDR3 DNA reads TGTGCCACCAGTGATTTGGACACCGGGGAGCTGTTTTTT.

V is TRBV7-9 and J is TRBJ2-3; 9 positions agree with TRBD2. The V and J ends lost 4 bases and 4 bases, in that order; junction bases with no gene match: 3. There are 14 residues in the CDR3. Germline assignment: CDR1 SEHNR and CDR2 FQNEAQ (reference sequence). CDR3 nucleotide sequence: TGTGCCAGCAGCTGGACTAGCGCGGCAGATACGCAGTATTTT. Protein: CASSWTSAADTQYF.

The gene calls are TRBV3-1 and TRBJ2-1; 11 bases map to TRBD2. The length of the CDR3 is 16 residues. CDR1 and CDR2 from the germline V gene are LGHDT and YNNKEL (reference sequence). The ends lost 4 bases at V and 9 bases at J; junction bases unmatched: 11. The CDR3 reads CASSPRGLAGGGEQFF. The CDR3 nucleotides are TGTGCCAGCAGCCCGAGGGGGCTAGCGGGAGGCGGTGAGCAGTTCTTC.

This rearrangement joins TRBV12-3 or TRBV12-4 to TRBJ1-2; 10 bases map to TRBD1. The V gene end was trimmed by 4 bases and the J gene end by 3 bases; junction bases not matched to a gene: 5. There are 15 residues in the CDR3. In DNA, the CDR3 is TGTGCCAGCAGTTCCCCCGGGACAGGGGACTATGGCTACACCTTC. Its protein product is CASSSPGTGDYGYTF.

The V gene is TRBV10-3, the J gene TRBJ2-7; the match to TRBD1 covers 8 bases. The trim removed 5 bases at V and 4 bases at J, leaving 7 bases unmatched. The CDR3 is 14 amino acids. Per the germline V gene, CDR1 is ENHRY and CDR2 is SYGVKD. This CDR3 reads CAISLGQGGYEQYF. CDR3 bases: TGTGCCATCAGTCTTGGACAGGGCGGATACGAGCAGTACTTC.

This sequence joins TRBV7-9 and TRBJ2-7; 8 nucleotides agree with TRBD2. CDR3 size: 15 residues. CDR1 and CDR2 from the germline V gene are SEHNR and FQNEAQ (reference sequence). J lost 0 bases, V lost 1 base, and 2 bases had no gene match. The CDR3 reads CASSLGAGGSYEQYF. The CDR3 region has the DNA TGTGCCAGCAGCTTAGGGGCGGGAGGCTCCTACGAGCAGTACTTC.

V gene TRBV20-1 combines with J gene TRBJ1-2; D may be TRBD1 (5 bases). In germline, CDR1 is DFQATT, CDR2 SNEGSKA (reference sequence). The ends were cut back, 4 bases at V and 8 bases at J, with 17 bases in the middle. This CDR3 contains 13 residues. The CDR3 is CSAKAGNTQGYTF. CDR3 in DNA: TGCAGTGCTAAAGCAGGGAATACGCAAGGCTACACCTTC.

The rearrangement links TRBV5-6 to TRBJ2-6, with 8 bases lining up with TRBD1. With V trimmed by 5 bases and J by 0 bases, 4 bases remained unmatched. Germline V gives CDR1 SGHDT, CDR2 YYEEEE. The CDR3 length is 16 residues. The CDR3 reads CASRTTGDSGANVLTF. CDR3 nucleotides: TGTGCCAGCAGGACGACAGGGGACTCTGGGGCCAACGTCCTGACTTTC.

This chain joins TRBV6-5 and TRBJ2-1; 11 positions agree with TRBD2. Looked up from germline, CDR1 is MNHEY and CDR2 is SVGAGI. Losses at the gene ends were 4 bases for V and 4 bases for J; bases not matched to a gene: 6. This CDR3 comprises 16 residues. This chain's CDR3 is CASSSQTSGIYNEQFF. In DNA, the CDR3 is TGTGCCAGCAGTTCACAGACTAGCGGGATTTACAATGAGCAGTTCTTC.

The chain joins TRBV27 to TRBJ1-2; the D is unclear. Trimming took off 2 bases at V and 3 bases at J, with 10 bases between the two ends. Germline-derived CDR1 and CDR2 are MNHEY and SMNVEV (reference sequence). The CDR3 has 14 amino acids. The CDR3 region is CASSLKGKYYGYTF. The CDR3 DNA follows: TGTGCCAGCAGTTTAAAGGGCAAGTACTATGGCTACACCTTC.

The chain links TRBV20-1 to TRBJ2-7; TRBD2 matches at 10 bases. Germline assignment: CDR1 DFQATT and CDR2 SNEGSKA (reference sequence). Trimming took 2 bases from V and 7 from J; bases not matched to a gene: 2. This CDR3 is built from 12 residues. The CDR3 DNA follows: TGCAGTGCTAGACTAGCGGGAGCTGAGCAGTACTTC. Protein product: CSARLAGAEQYF.

The chain recombines TRBV6-1 with TRBJ2-1; D unresolved. Between the trimmed V and J ends, which lost 6 bases and 4 bases, there was a span of 13 bases. Looked up from germline, CDR1 is MNHNS and CDR2 is SASEGT. This CDR3 is 14 amino acids long. CDR3 bases: TGTGCCAGCAGCCTTTTGACAAGATACAATGAGCAGTTCTTC. Translated: CASSLLTRYNEQFF.

The chain links TRBV18 to TRBJ2-2; 16 bases fit TRBD2. Germline assignment: CDR1 KGHSH and CDR2 LQKENI. V lost 3 bases, J lost 6 bases, and 10 bases stayed unmatched. The CDR3 consists of 19 residues. The chain's CDR3 is CASSPGLAGGPTYSGELFF. The CDR3 bases are TGTGCCAGCTCACCGGGACTAGCGGGAGGGCCGACGTACTCCGGGGAGCTGTTTTTT.

The chain has TRBV20-1 and TRBJ2-7, with D possibly TRBD1 on 5 matching bases. Germline V gene lookup returns CDR1 DFQATT and CDR2 SNEGSKA (reference sequence). The CDR3 has 14 amino acids. Trimming took 4 bases from V and 2 from J, leaving 15 bases between them. DNA for the CDR3: TGCAGTGCTACCCCGGTAGGGGCAGCCTACGAGCAGTACTTC. As protein: CSATPVGAAYEQYF.

The CDR3: CASNRGTVGGTEAFF. The CDR3 bases are TGTGCCAGCAACCGAGGGACCGTTGGAGGCACTGAAGCTTTCTTT. The gene calls are TRBV27 and TRBJ1-1; D may be TRBD1 (5 bases). CDR1 and CDR2 (germline): MNHEY, SMNVEV (reference sequence). V lost 7 bases to trimming and J lost 4 bases, with 19 bases between them. The CDR3 loop spans 15 amino acids.

J is TRBJ2-7 and V is TRBV3-1; D may correspond to TRBD1 or TRBD2 (5 bases each). The V end lost 0 bases, the J end lost 5 bases, and 14 bases lay between the germline ends. CDR1 and CDR2 from the germline V gene are LGHDT and YNNKEL (reference sequence). This CDR3 contains 15 residues. The CDR3, as DNA: TGTGCCAGCAGCCAAGATTTTGGGGGTTTCGACGAGCAGTACTTC. It specifies CASSQDFGGFDEQYF.

The J gene is TRBJ2-5, the V gene TRBV7-2; 13 nucleotides match TRBD2. The length of the CDR3 is 15 residues. Trimming at V came to 6 bases and at J to 10 bases, leaving 11 bases not matched to a gene. From germline, CDR1 is SGHTA and CDR2 FQGNSA. CDR3 in amino acids: CASSSGLAGAPYQYF. The CDR3 DNA follows: TGTGCCAGCAGTTCCGGACTAGCGGGAGCACCGTACCAGTACTTC.

The CDR3 here is CASSYNRGLRPQHF. DNA for the CDR3: TGTGCCAGCAGCTACAACAGGGGGCTTCGGCCCCAGCATTTT. This chain connects TRBV28 to TRBJ1-5; 9 bases are a match to TRBD1. Per germline, CDR1 MDHEN and CDR2 SYDVKM. V was clipped by 6 bases and J by 9 bases; unmatched bases: 9. CDR3 length: 14 amino acids.

The chain recombines TRBV6-5 with TRBJ2-3, with D possibly TRBD1 on 5 matching bases. Trimming took off 5 bases at V and 5 bases at J, with 14 bases between the two ends. The CDR3 has 14 amino acids. Germline CDR1 reads MNHEY; CDR2 reads SVGAGI. The CDR3 region is CASSPSRRVDTQYF. CDR3 DNA sequence: TGTGCCAGCAGTCCCTCGCGCAGGGTAGATACGCAGTATTTT.

V usage is TRBV19 and J usage is TRBJ2-2; 7 bases line up with TRBD1. CDR3 size: 15 residues. CDR1 is LNHDA, CDR2 SQIVND, per germline (reference sequence). The V segment lost 7 bases and the J segment 0 bases; nucleotides outside the gene matches: 5. The chain's CDR3 is CASISGTANTGELFF. For the CDR3, the DNA is TGTGCCAGTATCTCCGGGACAGCGAACACCGGGGAGCTGTTTTTT.

The rearrangement uses TRBV28 and TRBJ2-7; D remains ambiguous. Per the germline V gene, CDR1 is MDHEN and CDR2 is SYDVKM. V was cut by 3 bases and J by 1 base, with 7 bases left in between. CDR3 length: 13 residues. The CDR3 here is CASSLPSSYEQYF. The CDR3 bases are TGTGCCAGCAGTTTGCCAAGTTCCTACGAGCAGTACTTC.

The genes are TRBV25-1 and TRBJ2-6; D gene uncertain. The CDR3 runs to 14 residues. Trimming took 9 bases from V and 0 from J, leaving 9 bases between them. Germline V CDR1 and CDR2: MGHDK, SYGVNS. Here the CDR3 reads CARSIASGANVLTF. CDR3 sequence (DNA): TGTGCCAGGTCCATTGCCTCTGGGGCCAACGTCCTGACTTTC.

V and J are TRBV29-1 and TRBJ2-5; D uncertain. The CDR3 consists of 13 residues. Germline-derived CDR1 and CDR2 are SQVTM and ANQGSEA. V dropped 0 bases and J dropped 7 bases, with 12 bases sitting between them. The CDR3 loop is CSVEDRRPGTQYF. In nucleotides, the CDR3 is TGCAGCGTTGAAGATAGGCGGCCGGGGACCCAGTACTTC.

The rearrangement links TRBV4-1 to TRBJ2-2; no definite D call. Germline V gene sequence: CDR1 MGHRA, CDR2 YSYEKL. V lost 1 base, J lost 8 bases, and 8 bases lay in between. The CDR3 totals 13 residues. CDR3 in DNA: TGCGCCAGCAGCCAAGTCGTCGCAGGGGAGCTGTTTTTT. Translated: CASSQVVAGELFF.

The V call is TRBV5-1, the J call TRBJ2-5; 7 bases match TRBD1. V gave up 4 bases and J gave up 3 bases; unmatched junction bases: 3. Germline assignment: CDR1 SGHRS and CDR2 YFSETQ. This CDR3 region has 13 residues. For the CDR3, the DNA is TGCGCCAGCAGCGAAGGGACAGAAGAGACCCAGTACTTC. Its protein product is CASSEGTEETQYF.

The rearrangement joins TRBV7-9 to TRBJ2-3; possible D gene TRBD2, 6 bases. The V gene's germline CDR1 is SEHNR and CDR2 FQNEAQ (reference sequence). With 4 bases removed from V and 1 base from J, the gap between germline ends came to 15 bases. CDR3 size: 16 residues. The CDR3 spells CASSSSSVVGTDTQYF. CDR3 in DNA: TGTGCCAGCAGCTCTTCTAGCGTGGTTGGCACAGATACGCAGTATTTT.

The chain links TRBV28 to TRBJ2-2, with D possibly being TRBD1 or TRBD2 (6 bases each). V lost 3 bases and J 9 bases, leaving 17 bases between the germline ends. The CDR3 has 15 amino acids. Germline CDR1 MDHEN, CDR2 SYDVKM. In nucleotides, the CDR3 is TGTGCCAGCAGTTTGGGATCTGCGGGACAAAGGGAGCTGTTTTTT. Its translation: CASSLGSAGQRELFF.

This clonotype occurred once. The rearrangement joins TRBV12-3 or TRBV12-4 to TRBJ2-2, with 11 bases identical to TRBD2. This CDR3 comprises 17 residues. J lost 3 bases, V lost 0 bases, and 3 bases had no gene match. CDR3 sequence: CASSLAPLAGDTGELFF. Here the CDR3 DNA reads TGTGCCAGCAGTTTAGCGCCACTAGCGGGAGACACCGGGGAGCTGTTTTTT.

This rearrangement joins TRBV3-1 to TRBJ1-2; D might be TRBD1 (6 bases). V was clipped by 1 base and J by 2 bases, with 8 bases between them. This CDR3 is 14 amino acids long. Germline V gene lookup returns CDR1 LGHDT and CDR2 YNNKEL (reference sequence). In nucleotides, the CDR3 is TGTGCCAGCAGCCAAGGACAGGTCAACTATGGCTACACCTTC. Residues: CASSQGQVNYGYTF.

The V gene is TRBV5-1, the J gene TRBJ2-3; weak D call: TRBD2 (5 bases). Trimming removed 5 bases at V and 4 bases at J, with 8 bases between. The CDR3 contains 12 residues. CDR1 is SGHRS, CDR2 YFSETQ, per germline. CDR3: CASRLGADTQYF. The CDR3 DNA sequence: TGCGCCAGCAGGCTCGGGGCAGATACGCAGTATTTT.